This TCR beta chain was captured in a study of blood T cells in healthy people across ages. The second PCR ran about 6 to 12 cycles with a sample-barcoded 5' primer and J-beta primers. TCRdb used MiXCR to reprocess the 5' RACE reads, holding one entry per CDR3 protein. The sample holds about 1.5 million distinct CDR3 sequences, 35% to 45% seen once. Study-level results: Strong correlation was found linking TCR beta diversity to naive T cell percentage. In long-lived donors, naive CD4+ cell counts and diversity exceeded those of aged donors.

This clonotype was counted between two and nine times. Its specificity is unknown. Sequences were obtained from blood. The sequence derives from a woman between 18 and 29 years old in good health.

In DNA, the CDR3 is TGTGCCAGCAGTCCGCTTTGGGACAGGGGGGATCAGCCCCAGCATTTT. This gives the protein CASSPLWDRGDQPQHF. The chain uses TRBV28 and TRBJ1-5, with 11 positions matching TRBD1. Germline V gives CDR1 MDHEN, CDR2 SYDVKM. V trimming: 5 bases; J trimming: 5 bases; junction bases outside the gene matches: 8. The CDR3 spans 16 residues.